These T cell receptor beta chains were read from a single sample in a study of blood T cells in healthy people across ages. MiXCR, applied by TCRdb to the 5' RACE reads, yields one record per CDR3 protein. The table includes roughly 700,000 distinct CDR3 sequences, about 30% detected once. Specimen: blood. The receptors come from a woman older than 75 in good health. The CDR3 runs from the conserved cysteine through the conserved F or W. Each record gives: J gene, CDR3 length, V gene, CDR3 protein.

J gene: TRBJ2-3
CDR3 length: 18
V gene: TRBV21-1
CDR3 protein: CASSAKRASGSSTDTQYF

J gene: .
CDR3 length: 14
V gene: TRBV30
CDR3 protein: CVWSVGGASETQYF

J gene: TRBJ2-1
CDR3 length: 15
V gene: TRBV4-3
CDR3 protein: CASSLRALAPNEQFF

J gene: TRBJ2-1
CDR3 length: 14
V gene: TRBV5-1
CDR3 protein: CASRSGLAGNEQFF

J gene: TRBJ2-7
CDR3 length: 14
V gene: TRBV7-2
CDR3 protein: CASSLAGGAYEQYF

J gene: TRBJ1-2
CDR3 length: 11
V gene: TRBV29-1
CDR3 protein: CSVHTEVGYTF

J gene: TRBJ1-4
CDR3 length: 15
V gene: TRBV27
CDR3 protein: CASSFRPGLLEKLFF

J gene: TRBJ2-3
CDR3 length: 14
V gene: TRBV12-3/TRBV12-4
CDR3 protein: CASSVQGGPDAQYF

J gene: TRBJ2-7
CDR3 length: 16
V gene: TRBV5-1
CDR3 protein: CASSLGGRRSSYEQYF

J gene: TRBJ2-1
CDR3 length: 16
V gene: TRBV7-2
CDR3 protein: CASSLERQGRFNEQFF

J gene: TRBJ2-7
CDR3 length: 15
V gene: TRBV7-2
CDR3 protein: CASSLEPSKAYEQYF

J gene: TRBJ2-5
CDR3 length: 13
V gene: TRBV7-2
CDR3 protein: CASSLPPVQAQYF

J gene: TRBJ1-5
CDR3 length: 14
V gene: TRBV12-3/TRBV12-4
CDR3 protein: CASSLSGETQPQHF

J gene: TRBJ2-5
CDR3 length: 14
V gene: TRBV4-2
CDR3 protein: CASSPWGPQETQYF

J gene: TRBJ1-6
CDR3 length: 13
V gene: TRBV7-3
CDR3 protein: CASREQPGAPLHF

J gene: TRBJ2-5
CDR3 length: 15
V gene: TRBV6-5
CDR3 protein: CASSRGTGLGETRYF

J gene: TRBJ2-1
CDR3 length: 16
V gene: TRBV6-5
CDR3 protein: CASSYSRTSAYNEQFF

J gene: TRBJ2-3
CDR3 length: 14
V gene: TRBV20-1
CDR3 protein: CSAAGQPFTDTQYF

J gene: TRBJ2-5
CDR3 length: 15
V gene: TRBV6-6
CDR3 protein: CASSTRDTIWETQYF

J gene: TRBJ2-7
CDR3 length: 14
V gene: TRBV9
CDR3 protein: CASSPVGGGHEQYF

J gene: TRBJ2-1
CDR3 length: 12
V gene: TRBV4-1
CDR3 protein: CASSPQTGEQFF

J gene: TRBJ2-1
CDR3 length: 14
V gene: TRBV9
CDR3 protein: CASSGQGAWNEQFF